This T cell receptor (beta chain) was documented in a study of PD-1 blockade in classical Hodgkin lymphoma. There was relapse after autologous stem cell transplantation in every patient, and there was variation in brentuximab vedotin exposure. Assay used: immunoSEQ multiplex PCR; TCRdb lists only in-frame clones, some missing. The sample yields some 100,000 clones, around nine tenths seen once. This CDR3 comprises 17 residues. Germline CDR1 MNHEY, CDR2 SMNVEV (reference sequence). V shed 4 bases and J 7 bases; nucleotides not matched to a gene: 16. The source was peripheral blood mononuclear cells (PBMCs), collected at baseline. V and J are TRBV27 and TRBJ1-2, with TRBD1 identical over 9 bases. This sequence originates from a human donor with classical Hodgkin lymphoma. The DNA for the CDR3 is TGTGCCAGCAGTTCCGTATTTCCCGGGACAGGGATCTCTGGCTACACCTTC. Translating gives CASSSVFPGTGISGYTF.